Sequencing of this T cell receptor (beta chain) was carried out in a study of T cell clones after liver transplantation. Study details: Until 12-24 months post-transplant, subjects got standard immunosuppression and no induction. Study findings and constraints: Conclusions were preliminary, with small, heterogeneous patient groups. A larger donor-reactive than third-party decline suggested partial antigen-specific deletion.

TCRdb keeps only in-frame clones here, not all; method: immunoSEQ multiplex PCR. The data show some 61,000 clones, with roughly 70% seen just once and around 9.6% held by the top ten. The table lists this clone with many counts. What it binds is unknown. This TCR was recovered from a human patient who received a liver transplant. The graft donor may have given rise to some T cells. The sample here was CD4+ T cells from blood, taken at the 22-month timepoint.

The CDR3 coding sequence is TGTGCCAGCAGCGTAGGGACTAGCGGGGGCGAGCAGTACTTC. This gives the protein CASSVGTSGGEQYF. The V and J genes are TRBV9 and TRBJ2-7, with 13 bases that match TRBD2. The CDR3 loop spans 14 amino acids. From germline, CDR1 is SGDLS and CDR2 YYNGEE. Trimming at V came to 0 bases and at J to 6 bases, leaving 0 bases not matched to a gene.